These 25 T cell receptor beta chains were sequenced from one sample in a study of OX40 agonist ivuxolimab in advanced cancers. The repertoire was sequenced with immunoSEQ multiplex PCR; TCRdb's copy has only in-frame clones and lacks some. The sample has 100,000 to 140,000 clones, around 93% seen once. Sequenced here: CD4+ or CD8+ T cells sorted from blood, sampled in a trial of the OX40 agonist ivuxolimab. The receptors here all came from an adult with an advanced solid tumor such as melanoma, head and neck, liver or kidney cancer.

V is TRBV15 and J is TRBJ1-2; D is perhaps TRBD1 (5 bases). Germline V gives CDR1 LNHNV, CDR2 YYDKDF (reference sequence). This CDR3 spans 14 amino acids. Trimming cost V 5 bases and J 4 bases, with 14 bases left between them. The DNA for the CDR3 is TGTGCCACCAGCGAGGGCTCCGGGGCCTATGGCTACACCTTC. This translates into CATSEGSGAYGYTF.

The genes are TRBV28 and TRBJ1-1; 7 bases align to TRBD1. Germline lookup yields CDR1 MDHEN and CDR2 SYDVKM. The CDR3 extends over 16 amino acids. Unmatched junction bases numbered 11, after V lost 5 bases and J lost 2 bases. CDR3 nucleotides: TGTGCCAGCAGTAATCGGATAGGGGGCGGTAACACTGAAGCTTTCTTT. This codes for CASSNRIGGGNTEAFF.

The CDR3 reads CAGQGYTGELFF. The CDR3 nucleotides are TGTGCCGGACAGGGTTACACCGGGGAGCTGTTTTTT. The chain recombines TRBV19 with TRBJ2-2, with 8 bases that match TRBD1. Germline V lookup: CDR1 LNHDA, CDR2 SQIVND (reference sequence). The ends lost 11 bases at V and 3 bases at J; junction bases unmatched: 2. The CDR3 extends over 12 amino acids.

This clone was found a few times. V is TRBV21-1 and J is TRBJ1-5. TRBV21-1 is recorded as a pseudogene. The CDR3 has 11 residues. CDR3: CASSIQTPQHF. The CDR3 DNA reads TGTGCCAGCAGCATCCAGACGCCCCAGCATTTT.

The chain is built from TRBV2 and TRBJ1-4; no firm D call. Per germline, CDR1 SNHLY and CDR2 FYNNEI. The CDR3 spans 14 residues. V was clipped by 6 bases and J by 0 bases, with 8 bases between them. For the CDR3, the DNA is TGTGCCAGCAGGCGAGAGACAACTAATGAAAAACTGTTTTTT. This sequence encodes CASRRETTNEKLFF.

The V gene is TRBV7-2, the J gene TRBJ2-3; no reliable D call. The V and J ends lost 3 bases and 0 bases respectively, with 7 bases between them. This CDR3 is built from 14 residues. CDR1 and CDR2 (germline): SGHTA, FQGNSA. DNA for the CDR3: TGTGCCAGCAGCTTCGGCGGAAGCACAGATACGCAGTATTTT. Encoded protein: CASSFGGSTDTQYF.

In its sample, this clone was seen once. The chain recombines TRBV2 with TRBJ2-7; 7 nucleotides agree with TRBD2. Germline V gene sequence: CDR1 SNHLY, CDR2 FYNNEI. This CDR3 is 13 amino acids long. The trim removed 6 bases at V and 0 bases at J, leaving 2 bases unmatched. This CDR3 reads CASRAGSSYEQYF. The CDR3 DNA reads TGTGCCAGCAGAGCGGGAAGCTCCTACGAGCAGTACTTC.

The CDR3 DNA reads as TGTGCCAGCTCCGTGACAGGGAACGAGTGGGGCTACACCTTC. Protein product: CASSVTGNEWGYTF. This chain links TRBV6-5 with TRBJ1-2, with 7 positions matching TRBD1. CDR1 is MNHEY, CDR2 SVGAGI, per germline. The ends lost 8 bases at V and 8 bases at J; junction bases unmatched: 14. The CDR3 extends over 14 amino acids.

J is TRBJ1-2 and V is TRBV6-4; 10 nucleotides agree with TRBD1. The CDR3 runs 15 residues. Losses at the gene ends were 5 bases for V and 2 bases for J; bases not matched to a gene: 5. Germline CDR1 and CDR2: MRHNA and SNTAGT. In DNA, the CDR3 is TGTGCCAGCAGTACCGACAGGGGGCAGAACTATGGCTACACCTTC. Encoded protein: CASSTDRGQNYGYTF.

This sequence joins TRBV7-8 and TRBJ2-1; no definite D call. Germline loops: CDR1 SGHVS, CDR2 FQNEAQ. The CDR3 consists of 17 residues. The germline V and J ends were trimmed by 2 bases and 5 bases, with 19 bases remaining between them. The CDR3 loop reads CASSLYPPLRNDNEQFF. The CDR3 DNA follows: TGTGCCAGCAGCTTATATCCCCCCTTGCGGAATGACAATGAGCAGTTCTTC.

DNA for the CDR3: TGCGCCAGCAGCTTGGAGGGACAGGGTATTGGTACGCAGTATTTT. It specifies CASSLEGQGIGTQYF. The chain combines TRBV5-1 with TRBJ2-3; 9 positions agree with TRBD1. The CDR3 runs to 15 residues. V lost 0 bases to trimming and J lost 8 bases; unmatched junction nucleotides: 7. Germline V gives CDR1 SGHRS, CDR2 YFSETQ.

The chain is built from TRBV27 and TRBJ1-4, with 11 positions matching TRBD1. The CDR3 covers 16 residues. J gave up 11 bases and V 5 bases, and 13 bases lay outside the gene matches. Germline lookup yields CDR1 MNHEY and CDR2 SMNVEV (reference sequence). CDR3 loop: CASSPSGQGARGKLFF. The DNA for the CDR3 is TGTGCCAGCAGTCCTAGCGGACAGGGGGCGCGGGGGAAACTGTTTTTT.

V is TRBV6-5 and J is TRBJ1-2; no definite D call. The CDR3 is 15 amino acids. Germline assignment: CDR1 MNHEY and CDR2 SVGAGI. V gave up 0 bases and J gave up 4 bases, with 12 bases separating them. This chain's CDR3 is CASSYSRQGSYGYTF. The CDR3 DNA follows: TGTGCCAGCAGTTACTCCCGACAAGGTAGCTATGGCTACACCTTC.

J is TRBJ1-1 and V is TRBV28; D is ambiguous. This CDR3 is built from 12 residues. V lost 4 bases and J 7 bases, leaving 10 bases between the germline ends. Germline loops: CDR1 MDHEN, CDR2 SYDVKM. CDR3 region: CASSYPLFEAFF. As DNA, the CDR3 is TGTGCCAGCAGTTACCCACTTTTTGAAGCTTTCTTT.

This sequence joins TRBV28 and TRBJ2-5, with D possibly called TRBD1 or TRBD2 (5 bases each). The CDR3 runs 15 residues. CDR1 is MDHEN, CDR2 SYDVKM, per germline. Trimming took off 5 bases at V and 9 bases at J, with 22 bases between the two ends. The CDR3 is CASSPRQIGTGAQYF. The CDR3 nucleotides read TGTGCCAGCAGTCCCAGGCAAATCGGGACCGGAGCCCAGTACTTC.

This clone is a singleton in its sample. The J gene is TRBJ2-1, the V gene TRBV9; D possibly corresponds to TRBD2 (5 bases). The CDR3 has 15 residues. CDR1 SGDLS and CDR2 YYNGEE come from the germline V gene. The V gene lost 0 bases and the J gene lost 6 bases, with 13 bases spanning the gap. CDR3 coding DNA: TGTGCCAGCAGCGTAGGAGCGGCCGCCATCAATGAGCAGTTCTTC. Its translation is CASSVGAAAINEQFF.

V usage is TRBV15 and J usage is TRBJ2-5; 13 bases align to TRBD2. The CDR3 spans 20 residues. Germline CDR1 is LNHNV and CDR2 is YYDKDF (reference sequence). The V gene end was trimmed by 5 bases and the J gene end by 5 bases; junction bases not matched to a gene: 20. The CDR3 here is CATSSYDIGLAGVWGETQYF. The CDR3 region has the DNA TGTGCCACCAGCTCCTATGATATTGGACTAGCGGGAGTGTGGGGGGAGACCCAGTACTTC.

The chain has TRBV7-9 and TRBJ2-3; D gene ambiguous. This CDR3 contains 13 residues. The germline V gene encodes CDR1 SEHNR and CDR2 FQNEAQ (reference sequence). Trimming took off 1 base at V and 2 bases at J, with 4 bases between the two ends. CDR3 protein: CASSLGVTDTQYF. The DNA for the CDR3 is TGTGCCAGCAGCTTAGGGGTCACAGATACGCAGTATTTT. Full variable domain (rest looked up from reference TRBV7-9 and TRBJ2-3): DTGVSQNPRHKITKRGQNVTFRCDPISEHNRLYWYRQTLGQGPEFLTYFQNEAQLEKSRLLSDRFSAERPKGSFSTLEIQRTEQGDSAMYLCASSLGVTDTQYFGPGTRLTVL.

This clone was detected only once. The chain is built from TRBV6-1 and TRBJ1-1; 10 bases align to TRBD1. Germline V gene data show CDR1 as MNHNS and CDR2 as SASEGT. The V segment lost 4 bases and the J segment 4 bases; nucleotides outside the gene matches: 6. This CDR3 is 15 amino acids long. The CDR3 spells CASSGGQGWGTEAFF. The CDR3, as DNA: TGTGCCAGCAGTGGGGGACAGGGGTGGGGCACTGAAGCTTTCTTT.

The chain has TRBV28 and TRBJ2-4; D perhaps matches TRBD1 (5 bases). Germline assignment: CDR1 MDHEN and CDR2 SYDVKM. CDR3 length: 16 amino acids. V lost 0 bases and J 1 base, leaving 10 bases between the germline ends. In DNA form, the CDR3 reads TGTGCCAGCAGTTTATGGGGGCTAGGGGCCAAAAACATTCAGTACTTC. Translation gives CASSLWGLGAKNIQYF.

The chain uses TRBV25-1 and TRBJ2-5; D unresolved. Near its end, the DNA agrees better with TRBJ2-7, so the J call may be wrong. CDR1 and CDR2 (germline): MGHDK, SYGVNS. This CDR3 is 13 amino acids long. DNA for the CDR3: TGTGCCAGCATCGGATGGAGTGGGGACGAGCAGTACTTC. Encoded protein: CASIGWSGDEQYF.

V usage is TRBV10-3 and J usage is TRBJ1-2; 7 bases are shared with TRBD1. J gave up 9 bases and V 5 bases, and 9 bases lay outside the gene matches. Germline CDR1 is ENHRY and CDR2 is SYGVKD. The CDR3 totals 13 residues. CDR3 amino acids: CAISTGTEGRYTF. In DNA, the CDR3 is TGTGCCATCAGTACCGGGACAGAAGGTCGCTACACCTTC.

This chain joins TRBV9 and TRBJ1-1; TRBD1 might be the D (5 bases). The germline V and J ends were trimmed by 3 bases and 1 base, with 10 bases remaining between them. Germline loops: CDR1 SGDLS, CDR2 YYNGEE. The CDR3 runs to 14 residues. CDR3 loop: CASSEGTANTEAFF. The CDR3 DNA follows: TGTGCCAGCAGCGAGGGGACCGCGAACACTGAAGCTTTCTTT.

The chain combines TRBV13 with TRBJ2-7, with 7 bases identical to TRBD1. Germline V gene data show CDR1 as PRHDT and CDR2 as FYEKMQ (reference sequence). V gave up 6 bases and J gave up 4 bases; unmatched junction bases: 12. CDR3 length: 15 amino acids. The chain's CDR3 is CASSSPGQKGYEQYF. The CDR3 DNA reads TGTGCCAGCAGTTCCCCGGGACAGAAGGGTTACGAGCAGTACTTC.

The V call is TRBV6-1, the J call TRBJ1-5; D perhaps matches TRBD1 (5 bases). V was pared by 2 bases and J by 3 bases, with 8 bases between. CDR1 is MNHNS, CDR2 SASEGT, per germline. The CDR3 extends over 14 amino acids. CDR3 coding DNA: TGTGCCAGCAGTGAATCGGACATCAATCAGCCCCAGCATTTT. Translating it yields CASSESDINQPQHF.